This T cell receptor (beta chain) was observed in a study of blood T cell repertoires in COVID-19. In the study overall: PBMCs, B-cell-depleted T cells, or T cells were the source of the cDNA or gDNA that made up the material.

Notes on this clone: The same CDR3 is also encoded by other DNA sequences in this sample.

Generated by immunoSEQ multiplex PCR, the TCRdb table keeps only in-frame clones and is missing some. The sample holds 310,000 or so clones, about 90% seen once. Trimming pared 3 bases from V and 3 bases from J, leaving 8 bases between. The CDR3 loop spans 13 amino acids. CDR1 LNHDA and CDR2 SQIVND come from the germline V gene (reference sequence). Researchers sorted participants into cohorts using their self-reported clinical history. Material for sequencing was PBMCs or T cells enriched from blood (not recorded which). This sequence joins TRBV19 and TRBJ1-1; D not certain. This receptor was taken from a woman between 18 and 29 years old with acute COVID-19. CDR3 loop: CASSIYRDTEAFF. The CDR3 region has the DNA TGTGCCAGTAGTATCTATCGGGACACTGAAGCTTTCTTT.